This entry concerns a single T cell receptor beta chain. This sample stems from a study of blood T cell repertoires in COVID-19. Overall study: Acute and convalescent COVID-19 specimens originated in the United States, Italy and Spain. Nucleic acid was either cDNA or gDNA, and it came from T cells, B-cell-depleted T cells, or PBMCs.

Only in-frame clones appear in the TCRdb table, and some are missing; sequencing was by immunoSEQ multiplex PCR. The data show 150,000 to 200,000 clones, 80% to 90% seen once. The trim removed 4 bases at V and 5 bases at J, leaving 8 bases unmatched. Germline values: CDR1 SGHNT, CDR2 YYREEE (reference sequence). This CDR3 has 15 residues. The sequence came from a young man who had recovered from COVID-19. This chain connects TRBV5-4 to TRBJ1-4; 7 nucleotides align to TRBD1. The sample taken for sequencing was peripheral blood. The CDR3 here is CASSPRTGPNEKLFF. The CDR3 bases are TGTGCCAGCAGCCCTAGGACAGGACCGAATGAAAAACTGTTTTTT.